This TCR beta chain was identified during a study of T cell responses to AZD1222 COVID-19 vaccine. Notes on the study in general: At baseline, seropositivity was found in only a handful of AZD1222 recipients.

The germline V gene encodes CDR1 ENHRY and CDR2 SYGVKD. This CDR3 has 14 residues. V lost 7 bases, J lost 5 bases, and 9 bases stayed unmatched. Libraries were prepared by immunoSEQ multiplex PCR; TCRdb keeps only in-frame clonotypes and omits some of them. The sample lists 130,000 or so clones, around 94% seen once, with under 7.5% in the top ten. The sample holds one count of this clone. Antigen: not known. Sequenced material: peripheral blood, taken on day 0 of AZD1222 vaccination. The TCR comes from an adult in good health. The rearrangement uses TRBV10-3 and TRBJ2-7; 9 bases align to TRBD1. CDR3 loop: CAIKGGQGLNEQYF. The CDR3 DNA follows: TGTGCCATCAAAGGGGGACAGGGTTTAAACGAGCAGTACTTC.